The clone carrying this TCR beta chain has a count of ten or more. Its antigen is as yet unknown. The V and J ends lost 2 bases and 0 bases respectively, with 6 bases between them. The CDR3 loop spans 13 amino acids. Germline CDR1 and CDR2: DFQATT and SNEGSKA (reference sequence). These data originate in a study of CD8 T cells in ankylosing spondylitis. With molecular barcodes, quantitative 5'-RACE was used to make the TCR beta libraries. Each CDR3 protein gets one entry after TCRdb re-called the 5' RACE reads with MiXCR. The table has fewer than 550,000 distinct CDR3 sequences, roughly 5.2% seen once. Findings of the study overall: Disease-linked clones, CD8+, were relatively rare in peripheral blood. The study identified a TCR beta motif of fewer than 10 highly homologous variants that appeared characteristic of ankylosing spondylitis blood.

This TCR derives from a male donor with ankylosing spondylitis. V usage is TRBV20-1 and J usage is TRBJ2-3; D is uncertain. The sequencing input was blood, either unsorted or a sorted T cell fraction (not recorded which). Here the CDR3 DNA reads TGCAGTGCTAGAATCGGGAGCACAGATACGCAGTATTTT. Amino acids: CSARIGSTDTQYF.